This T cell receptor beta chain emerged from a study of metastatic and nonmetastatic thyroid tumors. The wider study: Malignant thyroid and benign thyroid patients provided blood and tumor or nodule tissue whose repertoires were compared.

Germline V gene sequence: CDR1 MNHNS, CDR2 SASEGT. CDR3 size: 16 residues. V was shortened by 6 bases and J by 5 bases, with 19 bases between the two germline ends. Each patient came to thyroid surgery without any prior treatment (of any kind). Per the study methods: A papillary thyroid cancer distant-metastasis classifier was built from CDR3 differences across clinicopathological groups. Via MiXCR, TCRdb re-called the PCR reads. The V and J calls shown here were made by TCRdb, not taken from the authors' results. The sample records approximately 35,000 clones, around 17% being singletons. The chain employs TRBV6-1 and TRBJ2-2; D may match TRBD1 or TRBD2 (5 bases each). The TCR comes from a male donor with papillary thyroid cancer or a benign thyroid nodule (not recorded which). Some clones in this sample may be carry-over from other donors' samples. The sequenced material came from blood. Here the CDR3 reads CASSIPGQGPTGELFF. The CDR3 bases are TGTGCCAGCAGCATCCCGGGTCAGGGACCTACCGGGGAGCTGTTTTTT.